A single sample gave rise to the 26 T cell receptor beta chains below, sequenced in a study of cytomegalovirus exposure and HLA in healthy donors. With 60 Vbeta and 13 Jbeta primers, the PCR was carried out. Profiling relied on immunoSEQ multiplex PCR, and the TCRdb table lists in-frame clones only, not all of them. The profile shows about 160,000 clones, about 80% of them singletons. The specimen was PBMCs. Receptor source: a man aged 45-65 years in good health and CMV-seropositive.

The chain joins TRBV5-1 to TRBJ2-3; D is possibly TRBD2 (6 bases). The CDR3 totals 16 residues. V lost 0 bases and J lost 1, with 12 bases in between. Germline V gene lookup returns CDR1 SGHRS and CDR2 YFSETQ. CDR3 sequence (DNA): TGCGCCAGCAGCTTGGAAGGCGGGGTCGGCACAGATACGCAGTATTTT. This translates into CASSLEGGVGTDTQYF.

The chain employs TRBV5-1 and TRBJ1-2; 8 nucleotides align to TRBD1. The CDR3 totals 17 residues. V lost 2 bases to trimming and J lost 4 bases; unmatched junction nucleotides: 13. Germline values: CDR1 SGHRS, CDR2 YFSETQ. The CDR3 loop reads CASSLSQGAMTGYGYTF. The CDR3 DNA reads TGCGCCAGCAGCTTATCCCAGGGGGCAATGACCGGCTATGGCTACACCTTC. Variable domain in full (rest from reference TRBV5-1 and TRBJ1-2): KAGVTQTPRYLIKTRGQQVTLSCSPISGHRSVSWYQQTPGQGLQFLFEYFSETQRNKGNFPGRFSGRQFSNSRSEMNVSTLELGDSALYLCASSLSQGAMTGYGYTFGSGTRLTVV.

J is TRBJ2-7 and V is TRBV28; maybe TRBD1 (7 bases). From germline, CDR1 is MDHEN and CDR2 SYDVKM. V shed 5 bases and J shed 4 bases, with 15 bases lying between them. The CDR3 is made up of 14 amino acids. CDR3 DNA: TGTGCCAGCAGTCCAGGGGGGTTTAGGTACGAGCAGTACTTC. As protein: CASSPGGFRYEQYF.

This clone was counted only a few times. The genes are TRBV19 and TRBJ2-1; TRBD2 matches at 11 bases. The CDR3 spans 16 residues. Trimming removed 5 bases from V and 5 bases from J; junction bases left unmatched: 8. Per the germline V gene, CDR1 is LNHDA and CDR2 is SQIVND (reference sequence). The CDR3 here is CASSSISGGANNEQFF. DNA of the CDR3: TGTGCCAGTAGTTCGATTAGCGGGGGGGCCAACAATGAGCAGTTCTTC.

The V call is TRBV12-5, the J call TRBJ2-5, with a possible D match to TRBD1 (6 bases). Trimming took 0 bases from V and 5 from J, leaving 16 bases between them. The CDR3 consists of 16 residues. Germline CDR1 reads LGHNT; CDR2 reads FRNRAP. The DNA of the CDR3 is TGTGCTAGTGGTTTGGTACTAGTGGGGGCCAAGGAGACCCAGTACTTC. As protein: CASGLVLVGAKETQYF.

V is TRBV4-3 and J is TRBJ1-5; D possibly corresponds to TRBD1 (5 bases). The CDR3 extends over 17 amino acids. Germline values: CDR1 LGHNA, CDR2 YSLEER. V lost 0 bases and J lost 2, with 14 bases in between. CDR3 sequence (DNA): TGCGCCAGCAGCCAAGATCGGCCAGGGAGGGGCAATCAGCCCCAGCATTTT. Translating it yields CASSQDRPGRGNQPQHF.

The chain employs TRBV7-2 and TRBJ1-6, with TRBD1 identical over 10 bases. Germline loops: CDR1 SGHTA, CDR2 FQGNSA. This CDR3 has 13 amino acids. With V trimmed by 5 bases and J by 19 bases, 11 bases remained unmatched. CDR3 sequence reads: CASSTRQGAVGHF. In DNA form, the CDR3 reads TGTGCCAGCAGCACCCGACAGGGGGCGGTGGGTCACTTT. The full variable domain, with the rest looked up from reference TRBV7-2 and TRBJ1-6, is GAGVSQSPSNKVTEKGKDVELRCDPISGHTALYWYRQSLGQGLEFLIYFQGNSAPDKSGLPSDRFSAERTGGSVSTLTIQRTQQEDSAVYLCASSTRQGAVGHFGNGTRLTVT.

The genes are TRBV14 and TRBJ1-5; 11 bases match TRBD1. Trimming removed 1 base from V and 6 bases from J; junction bases left unmatched: 8. Germline values: CDR1 SGHDN, CDR2 FVKESK. This CDR3 is built from 17 residues. Here the CDR3 reads CASSQGDRGTVGQPQHF. The CDR3 region has the DNA TGTGCCAGCAGCCAAGGGGACAGGGGGACGGTAGGTCAGCCCCAGCATTTT.

The chain links TRBV2 to TRBJ1-2; D may be TRBD1 (5 bases). V lost 3 bases to trimming and J lost 4 bases, with 21 bases between them. The CDR3 totals 17 residues. The germline V gene encodes CDR1 SNHLY and CDR2 FYNNEI. CDR3 protein: CASSERGLGQVSYGYTF. The CDR3 bases are TGTGCCAGCAGTGAGAGGGGACTGGGGCAAGTCAGCTATGGCTACACCTTC.

This clone was seen once. V is TRBV6-5 and J is TRBJ1-1, with unresolved D. Germline lookup yields CDR1 MNHEY and CDR2 SVGAGI. Trimming removed 9 bases from V and 1 base from J, with 15 bases in between. The CDR3 covers 14 residues. This CDR3 reads CASLAFTANTEAFF. CDR3 nucleotides: TGTGCCAGTCTTGCCTTCACTGCGAACACTGAAGCTTTCTTT.

This clone was recorded only once. The rearrangement uses TRBV7-2 and TRBJ1-1; D is possibly TRBD1 (6 bases). CDR1 and CDR2 (germline): SGHTA, FQGNSA. The CDR3 loop spans 13 amino acids. V was clipped by 5 bases and J by 4 bases, with 11 bases between them. The CDR3 DNA reads as TGTGCCAGCAGCCTCCGGGGGGCCACTGAAGCTTTCTTT. Encoded protein: CASSLRGATEAFF.

The V and J genes are TRBV30 and TRBJ1-1; 8 bases are a match to TRBD1. The CDR3 totals 13 residues. Germline CDR1 GTSNPN, CDR2 SVGIG (reference sequence). V dropped 7 bases and J dropped 10; count of bases not matched to a gene: 14. In nucleotides, the CDR3 is TGTGCCTCTAAGGGGCAGGGGGCTTCTGCAGCTTTCTTT. Its protein product is CASKGQGASAAFF.

The CDR3 DNA reads as TGTGCCAGCAGCTTAACGCAGGCGCTTGGCTACACCTTC. Translating gives CASSLTQALGYTF. The chain carries TRBV7-9 and TRBJ1-2; no firm D call. The germline V and J ends were trimmed by 2 bases and 7 bases, with 11 bases remaining between them. The CDR3 is 13 residues long. Per the germline V gene, CDR1 is SEHNR and CDR2 is FQNEAQ (reference sequence).

J is TRBJ2-3 and V is TRBV11-2, with 7 bases matching TRBD2. J lost 6 bases, V lost 3 bases, and 12 bases had no gene match. CDR1 and CDR2 (germline): SGHAT, FQNNGV. This CDR3 is built from 16 residues. The DNA for the CDR3 is TGTGCCAGCAGCTTGATAGCGGGTTCAAATGCGGATACGCAGTATTTT. Residues: CASSLIAGSNADTQYF.

The chain recombines TRBV5-6 with TRBJ1-3; D gene unclear. The germline V gene encodes CDR1 SGHDT and CDR2 YYEEEE. V lost 7 bases to trimming and J lost 3 bases, with 23 bases between them. The CDR3 covers 17 residues. For the CDR3, the DNA is TGTGCCAGCTCCCGCGGGCGCGCCCTGCTTCTTGGAAACACCATATATTTT. Its protein is CASSRGRALLLGNTIYF.

This clone was found once. The rearrangement joins TRBV7-3 to TRBJ2-1, with 11 bases matching TRBD2. Germline CDR1 reads SGHTA; CDR2 reads FQGTGA. CDR3 size: 20 residues. Losses at the gene ends were 2 bases for V and 9 bases for J; bases not matched to a gene: 21. Written as DNA, the CDR3 is TGTGCCAGCAGCTTACAAATGGGTAGCGGGGGGGCGATTGGTAGCGGTGAGCAGTTCTTC. This sequence encodes CASSLQMGSGGAIGSGEQFF.

The chain uses TRBV28 and TRBJ1-6, with no clear D. Germline values: CDR1 MDHEN, CDR2 SYDVKM. Trimming removed 7 bases at V and 4 bases at J, with 11 bases between. CDR3 length: 14 amino acids. In DNA, the CDR3 is TGTGCCAGCAAACACCGGGGATATAATTCACCCCTCCACTTT. This sequence encodes CASKHRGYNSPLHF.

This chain uses TRBV6-1 with TRBJ1-2; possibly TRBD1 for D (6 bases). The germline CDR1 and CDR2 sequences are MNHNS and SASEGT. This CDR3 comprises 13 residues. V shed 10 bases and J shed 9 bases, with 21 bases lying between them. The CDR3 sequence is CATTTGQTLSYTF. The CDR3 nucleotides are TGTGCCACAACGACGGGACAAACTTTGAGCTACACCTTC.

V and J are TRBV5-6 and TRBJ2-7, with a weak D call TRBD1 (6 bases). The germline V and J ends were trimmed by 4 bases and 3 bases, with 23 bases remaining between them. This CDR3 contains 17 residues. The germline V gene has CDR1 SGHDT and CDR2 YYEEEE. In nucleotides, the CDR3 is TGTGCCAGCAGCATCGGGACACTCCAACTATCACGCTACGAGCAGTACTTC. Protein sequence: CASSIGTLQLSRYEQYF. Using reference TRBV5-6 and TRBJ2-7 for the parts outside the CDR3, the full variable domain is DAGVTQSPTHLIKTRGQQVTLRCSPKSGHDTVSWYQQALGQGPQFIFQYYEEEERQRGNFPDRFSGHQFPNYSSELNVNALLLGDSALYLCASSIGTLQLSRYEQYFGPGTRLTVT.

The gene calls are TRBV9 and TRBJ2-2; 8 bases are a match to TRBD1. Germline CDR1 SGDLS, CDR2 YYNGEE. Trimming cost V 0 bases and J 5 bases; bases outside gene matches: 6. The CDR3 covers 16 residues. The CDR3 DNA is TGTGCCAGCAGCGTAGCTGCAGGGGGCAGGACCGGGGAGCTGTTTTTT. Residues: CASSVAAGGRTGELFF.

The chain recombines TRBV9 with TRBJ2-1; a weak D match, TRBD1 (5 bases). The V end lost 1 base, the J end lost 0 bases, and 17 bases lay between the germline ends. This CDR3 has 18 amino acids. Germline V lookup: CDR1 SGDLS, CDR2 YYNGEE. The CDR3, as DNA: TGTGCCAGCAGCGTAACGACAGTCCACAAGAGCTCCTACAATGAGCAGTTCTTC. It specifies CASSVTTVHKSSYNEQFF.

The chain recombines TRBV28 with TRBJ1-2; 7 bases line up with TRBD1. V lost 6 bases to trimming and J lost 6 bases; unmatched junction nucleotides: 7. CDR3 length: 13 amino acids. Germline assignment: CDR1 MDHEN and CDR2 SYDVKM. CDR3 amino acids: CASRLLTGDGYTF. The CDR3 DNA is TGTGCCAGCAGGTTACTTACAGGGGATGGCTACACCTTC.

V and J are TRBV7-2 and TRBJ2-5; 7 positions match TRBD1. Germline CDR1 reads SGHTA; CDR2 reads FQGNSA. This CDR3 has 16 amino acids. Unmatched junction bases numbered 12, after V lost 4 bases and J lost 4 bases. The CDR3, as DNA: TGTGCCAGCAGCTCCTCGACAGGGACCCTAGGAGAGACCCAGTACTTC. It encodes CASSSSTGTLGETQYF.

This chain links TRBV11-2 with TRBJ2-7; 7 positions agree with TRBD1. CDR3 length equals 15 residues. Germline lookup yields CDR1 SGHAT and CDR2 FQNNGV. After removal of 4 bases from V and 3 bases from J, the junction contained 9 bases not matched to a gene. In DNA form, the CDR3 reads TGTGCCAGCAGCTCATCAGGGGACAGCTACTACGAGCAGTACTTC. It specifies CASSSSGDSYYEQYF.

The J gene is TRBJ2-5, the V gene TRBV27; D perhaps matches TRBD1 (5 bases). CDR1 and CDR2 (germline): MNHEY, SMNVEV (reference sequence). V lost 8 bases, J lost 3 bases, and 19 bases lay in between. The CDR3 totals 15 residues. The CDR3 is CASAQMGRFEETQYF. The CDR3, as DNA: TGTGCCAGCGCTCAAATGGGGCGGTTCGAAGAGACCCAGTACTTC.

The chain recombines TRBV14 with TRBJ2-3, with D tentatively TRBD1 (5 bases). The CDR3 spans 13 residues. Trimming took 4 bases from V and 8 from J, leaving 13 bases between them. From germline, CDR1 is SGHDN and CDR2 FVKESK. CDR3 bases: TGTGCCAGCAGCCCCAGGGTTCTAGGTACGCAGTATTTT. It encodes CASSPRVLGTQYF.